This TCR beta chain stems from a study of blood T cell repertoires in COVID-19. Data came from immunoSEQ multiplex PCR; TCRdb stores just in-frame clones and leaves some out. Of 210,000 or so clones in the sample, 81% were seen once. Per germline, CDR1 MDHEN and CDR2 SYDVKM. V was cut by 6 bases and J by 7 bases, with 21 bases left in between. This CDR3 contains 16 residues. The sequencing sample was made of PBMCs or T cells enriched from blood (not recorded which). This clonotype was sampled from a woman aged 45-65 years with acute COVID-19. The chain carries TRBV28 and TRBJ1-4, with D possibly TRBD1 on 6 matching bases. CDR3 loop: CASSQTRGGASEKLFF. CDR3 DNA sequence: TGTGCCAGCAGCCAAACCCGTGGGGGGGCAAGTGAAAAACTGTTTTTT.